The clone carrying this T cell receptor (beta chain) was picked up many times. The antigen is unknown. J gave up 4 bases and V 7 bases, and 4 bases lay outside the gene matches. There are 13 residues in the CDR3. The data originate from a study of regulatory T cells in long-lasting Graves disease. Study-level results: It was peripheral blood alone, not thyroid tissue, that was studied.

The time point is: newly diagnosed GD, antithyroid drugs for less than 3 months. The TCR library was made from RNA extracted from PBMCs. The authors built TCR beta libraries using iRepertoire HTBI primers and Arm-PCR of CDR3 regions. TCRdb ran MiXCR on the multiplex PCR reads and lists one entry per CDR3 protein. The sample includes over 350,000 distinct CDR3 sequences, 15% of them seen just once. The same sample was also studied in work on T cells in Graves' hyperthyroidism and ophthalmopathy. That paper adds: The blood repertoire included most of the expanded thyroid clonotypes above 0.001. Ophthalmopathy and stable hyperthyroidism were separated by a 13 V-J model.

This TCR came from a woman aged 40 to 50 with Graves disease. Specimen: peripheral blood mononuclear cells (PBMCs), collected at new diagnosis, from a patient treated with antithyroid drugs. The chain recombines TRBV12-3 or TRBV12-4 with TRBJ2-1; 7 bases line up with TRBD1. The CDR3 DNA reads TGTGCCAGCACTTGGGACAGATACAATGAGCAGTTCTTC. Translated, it gives CASTWDRYNEQFF.